Presented here are 11 T cell receptor beta chains from one specimen sequenced in a study of identical twins. TCRdb fed the 5' RACE reads into MiXCR, producing one record per CDR3 protein. The table records more than 350,000 distinct CDR3 sequences, roughly 9% of them present only once. Sequenced: naive T cells sorted from blood. These receptors were taken from a woman aged 50 to 65 in good health.

This clonotype occurred many times. This chain links TRBV12-3 or TRBV12-4 with TRBJ2-2; no firm D call. The CDR3 spans 11 residues. Trimming pared 4 bases from V and 6 bases from J, leaving 3 bases between. CDR3 coding DNA: TGTGCCAGCAGTTATTCCGGGGAGCTGTTTTTT. It specifies CASSYSGELFF.

This clonotype was found many times. The chain carries TRBV20-1 and TRBJ2-2; 7 nucleotides align to TRBD1. The CDR3 is made up of 14 amino acids. Germline CDR1 and CDR2: DFQATT and SNEGSKA (reference sequence). The trim removed 6 bases at V and 1 base at J, leaving 5 bases unmatched. The CDR3: CSAYRDRNTGELFF. The DNA of the CDR3 is TGCAGTGCCTACCGGGACAGGAACACCGGGGAGCTGTTTTTT.

In its sample, this clonotype was seen many times. This chain links TRBV6-5 with TRBJ1-2; 8 positions agree with TRBD1. J gave up 7 bases and V 5 bases, and 9 bases lay outside the gene matches. Per the germline V gene, CDR1 is MNHEY and CDR2 is SVGAGI. The CDR3 runs to 14 residues. CDR3 region: CASSPGQGASGYTF. The CDR3 DNA follows: TGTGCCAGCAGTCCTGGGCAGGGGGCCAGTGGCTACACCTTC.

This clonotype was counted many times. The chain links TRBV6-5 to TRBJ2-1, with unresolved D. With 0 bases removed from V and 4 bases from J, the gap between germline ends came to 13 bases. The CDR3 length is 16 residues. CDR1 is MNHEY, CDR2 SVGAGI, per germline. Here the CDR3 reads CASSYSIVVRYNEQFF. The CDR3 DNA is TGTGCCAGCAGTTACTCGATAGTGGTCAGGTACAATGAGCAGTTCTTC.

This clonotype was seen repeatedly, ten times or more. This chain uses TRBV7-8 with TRBJ2-4, with D possibly being TRBD1 or TRBD2 (5 bases each). Between the trimmed V and J ends, which lost 5 bases and 3 bases, there was a span of 14 bases. Germline loops: CDR1 SGHVS, CDR2 FQNEAQ. This CDR3 comprises 15 residues. CDR3 nucleotides: TGTGCCAGCAGCGCTGGGACGGCCCTCAAAAACATTCAGTACTTC. This translates into CASSAGTALKNIQYF.

This clonotype was detected many times. The chain has TRBV25-1 and TRBJ2-1; a weak D match, TRBD2 (6 bases). This CDR3 has 18 residues. Trimming removed 5 bases from V and 2 bases from J, with 22 bases in between. Germline V lookup: CDR1 MGHDK, CDR2 SYGVNS. The CDR3 loop reads CASSRGFGGALTYNEQFF. The CDR3 DNA follows: TGTGCCAGCAGTAGGGGCTTTGGAGGGGCCCTTACCTACAATGAGCAGTTCTTC.

This clonotype was picked up many times. The chain has TRBV25-1 and TRBJ2-2; 9 bases agree with TRBD2. CDR1 MGHDK and CDR2 SYGVNS come from the germline V gene. With V trimmed by 7 bases and J by 1 base, 7 bases remained unmatched. The CDR3 consists of 16 residues. CDR3 sequence (DNA): TGTGCCAGCACCCCCTTAGCGGGGGTGAACACCGGGGAGCTGTTTTTT. Translation: CASTPLAGVNTGELFF.

This clonotype has more than one count but fewer than ten. This chain links TRBV15 with TRBJ2-1; tentatively, D is TRBD2 (5 bases). Germline V CDR1 and CDR2: LNHNV, YYDKDF (reference sequence). There are 16 residues in the CDR3. V was clipped by 1 base and J by 0 bases, with 10 bases between them. This chain's CDR3 is CATSRGGGSSYNEQFF. The CDR3 DNA reads as TGTGCCACCAGCAGAGGAGGAGGCAGCTCCTACAATGAGCAGTTCTTC.

This clonotype was picked up many times. CDR3 DNA sequence: TGTGCCAGCAGTCCAGGACAGGGTTTGAGGACCGGGGAGCTGTTTTTT. It is translated as CASSPGQGLRTGELFF. V gene TRBV12-3 or TRBV12-4 combines with J gene TRBJ2-2; 8 nucleotides line up with TRBD1. With 5 bases clipped from V and 5 bases from J, the junction kept 10 bases outside the gene matches. This CDR3 has 16 residues.

This chain links TRBV20-1 with TRBJ2-7; 8 positions agree with TRBD2. Trimming removed 6 bases from V and 4 bases from J; junction bases left unmatched: 5. Germline values: CDR1 DFQATT, CDR2 SNEGSKA (reference sequence). This CDR3 spans 12 amino acids. CDR3 residues: CSARGGGYEQYF. For the CDR3, the DNA is TGCAGTGCCAGGGGCGGGGGGTACGAGCAGTACTTC.

This chain joins TRBV12-3 or TRBV12-4 and TRBJ2-7; 10 bases match TRBD1. V dropped 3 bases and J dropped 0; count of bases not matched to a gene: 8. This CDR3 comprises 17 residues. Here the CDR3 reads CASSFGTGVYASYEQYV. As DNA, the CDR3 is TGTGCCAGCAGTTTTGGGACAGGGGTATACGCCTCCTACGAGCAGTACGTC.